Each of the 26 T cell receptor beta chains below was sequenced from the same sample in a study of blood T cell repertoires in COVID-19. The repertoire was sequenced with immunoSEQ multiplex PCR; TCRdb's copy has only in-frame clones and lacks some. The table includes about 370,000 clones, about nine tenths detected once. Sequences were obtained from PBMCs or T cells enriched from blood (not recorded which). These receptors all come from a woman aged 40 to 49 who had been exposed to COVID-19.

The chain carries TRBV7-9 and TRBJ1-1; D not certain. Trimming took 3 bases from V and 1 from J, leaving 6 bases between them. Per germline, CDR1 SEHNR and CDR2 FQNEAQ (reference sequence). The CDR3 has 13 residues. This CDR3 reads CASSFAENTEAFF. Here the CDR3 DNA reads TGTGCCAGCAGCTTTGCGGAGAACACTGAAGCTTTCTTT.

This rearrangement joins TRBV2 to TRBJ1-1, with 7 bases lining up with TRBD1. This CDR3 comprises 17 residues. V trimming: 7 bases; J trimming: 1 base; junction bases outside the gene matches: 15. Germline V lookup: CDR1 SNHLY, CDR2 FYNNEI. CDR3 DNA: TGTGCCAGCAAGGGTGAGGGGGCGGTTTCGGGGAACACTGAAGCTTTCTTT. Protein: CASKGEGAVSGNTEAFF. The complete variable domain, with remaining parts taken from reference TRBV2 and TRBJ1-1, reads EPEVTQTPSHQVTQMGQEVILRCVPISNHLYFYWYRQILGQKVEFLVSFYNNEISEKSEIFDDQFSVERPDGSNFTLKIRSTKLEDSAMYFCASKGEGAVSGNTEAFFGQGTRLTVV.

This clone was detected only once. This rearrangement joins TRBV19 to TRBJ2-6; TRBD1 agrees at 8 bases. The junction had 12 bases not matched to a gene; V was cut back by 4 bases and J by 1 base. This CDR3 has 19 residues. Per germline, CDR1 LNHDA and CDR2 SQIVND (reference sequence). The CDR3 is CASSKMGQASESGANVLTF. CDR3 DNA: TGTGCCAGTAGTAAGATGGGACAGGCCTCTGAGTCTGGGGCCAACGTCCTGACTTTC.

In this sample, this clone turned up once. This CDR3 reads CASSLDGQGAYEQYF. The CDR3 coding sequence is TGCGCCAGCAGCTTGGACGGACAGGGGGCATACGAGCAGTACTTC. The chain uses TRBV5-1 and TRBJ2-7, with 11 positions matching TRBD1. With V trimmed by 0 bases and J by 4 bases, 3 bases remained unmatched. The CDR3 loop spans 15 amino acids. Germline V gene sequence: CDR1 SGHRS, CDR2 YFSETQ.

The genes are TRBV3-1 (or the pseudogene TRBV3-2) and TRBJ1-3; maybe TRBD1 (5 bases). The CDR3 runs 14 residues. Germline V CDR1 and CDR2: LGHDT, YNNKEL (reference sequence). The ends were cut back, 2 bases at V and 2 bases at J, with 7 bases in the middle. The CDR3 DNA reads TGTGCCAGCAGCCAACGGGGGACTGGAAACACCATATATTTT. This gives the protein CASSQRGTGNTIYF.

The chain couples TRBV2 to TRBJ2-3, with TRBD2 matching over 8 bases. Germline V gives CDR1 SNHLY, CDR2 FYNNEI. The J segment lost 2 bases and the V segment lost 3 bases, leaving 7 bases of the junction unmatched. The CDR3 is made up of 16 amino acids. The CDR3 sequence: CASSDGRGASTDTQYF. The CDR3 DNA sequence: TGTGCCAGCAGTGATGGGCGGGGGGCCTCCACAGATACGCAGTATTTT.

V is TRBV24-1 and J is TRBJ2-1; TRBD2 is a possible D gene (5 bases). In germline, CDR1 is KGHDR, CDR2 SFDVKD. V was shortened by 7 bases and J by 4 bases, with 13 bases between the two germline ends. This CDR3 is 14 amino acids long. This CDR3 reads CATSRGSTYNEQFF. The CDR3 coding sequence is TGTGCCACCAGCCGAGGGAGCACGTACAATGAGCAGTTCTTC.

V gene TRBV19 combines with J gene TRBJ1-1; a possible D gene is TRBD1 (5 bases). This CDR3 contains 13 residues. Trimming cost V 3 bases and J 5 bases, with 10 bases left between them. Germline V CDR1 and CDR2: LNHDA, SQIVND (reference sequence). This chain's CDR3 is CASSIDRRTEAFF. In DNA form, the CDR3 reads TGTGCCAGTAGTATTGACAGAAGGACTGAAGCTTTCTTT.

CDR3 nucleotides: TGCAGCGTGACCGAACAGGGCACAGATACGCAGTATTTT. Encoded protein: CSVTEQGTDTQYF. This chain connects TRBV29-1 to TRBJ2-3; a weak D match, TRBD1 (5 bases). The V gene's germline CDR1 is SQVTM and CDR2 ANQGSEA. The CDR3 runs 13 residues. V lost 6 bases and J lost 1, with 11 bases in between.

The chain joins TRBV5-8 to TRBJ1-5; D is possibly TRBD1 (5 bases). This CDR3 spans 16 amino acids. Trimming shortened V by 2 bases and J by 4 bases, and 16 bases separated the two germline ends. Germline CDR1 and CDR2: SGHTS and YDEGEE. The CDR3 DNA reads TGTGCCAGCAGCTTTTGGAAATTAAGGGGAAATCAGCCCCAGCATTTT. This translates into CASSFWKLRGNQPQHF.

The V and J genes are TRBV27 and TRBJ1-2, with D hard to call. The V gene's germline CDR1 is MNHEY and CDR2 SMNVEV (reference sequence). The CDR3 length is 14 residues. V lost 8 bases, J lost 3 bases, and 16 bases lay in between. CDR3 DNA sequence: TGTGCCAGCCCGCATCCGCGAACGTACTATGGCTACACCTTC. It translates to CASPHPRTYYGYTF.

This CDR3 is CATSRDGGEAFF. For the CDR3, the DNA is TGTGCCACCAGCAGAGACGGGGGTGAAGCTTTCTTT. The genes are TRBV15 and TRBJ1-1; tentatively, D is TRBD1 (5 bases). The germline V gene encodes CDR1 LNHNV and CDR2 YYDKDF (reference sequence). The V and J ends lost 0 bases and 7 bases respectively, with 6 bases between them. The CDR3 has 12 residues.

The chain has TRBV27 and TRBJ2-1; TRBD2 matches 7 bases. The CDR3 has 15 amino acids. J lost 7 bases, V lost 5 bases, and 11 bases had no gene match. Germline V gene lookup returns CDR1 MNHEY and CDR2 SMNVEV (reference sequence). The CDR3 spells CASSPRLADTNEQFF. For the CDR3, the DNA is TGTGCCAGCAGTCCCCGGCTAGCGGATACAAATGAGCAGTTCTTC.

The V call is TRBV19, the J call TRBJ1-2; a possible D gene is TRBD1 (6 bases). V was pared by 5 bases and J by 7 bases, with 17 bases between. Germline V gene data show CDR1 as LNHDA and CDR2 as SQIVND (reference sequence). The CDR3 is 14 residues long. The CDR3 here is CASSLRGGAGGYTF. In DNA, the CDR3 is TGTGCCAGTAGTCTTCGAGGGGGGGCAGGTGGCTACACCTTC.

CDR3 nucleotides: TGTGCCAGCAGCCCCACAGGTTATCAGCCCCAGCATTTT. It codes for CASSPTGYQPQHF. The chain joins TRBV3-1 (or the pseudogene TRBV3-2) to TRBJ1-5; D may be TRBD1 (5 bases). The CDR3 spans 13 residues. Germline loops: CDR1 LGHDT, CDR2 YNNKEL (reference sequence). V was trimmed by 4 bases and J by 5 bases, leaving 9 bases between them.

V usage is TRBV24-1 and J usage is TRBJ1-6; tentatively, D is TRBD1 (6 bases). Germline values: CDR1 KGHDR, CDR2 SFDVKD. V lost 7 bases, J lost 6 bases, and 12 bases lay in between. The CDR3 contains 14 residues. CDR3 DNA sequence: TGTGCCACCAGCATGACAGGACCTAATTCACCCCTCCACTTT. It yields the protein CATSMTGPNSPLHF.

The chain employs TRBV5-5 and TRBJ1-5; 7 nucleotides align to TRBD1. The germline gives CDR1 SGHKS, CDR2 YYEKEE (reference sequence). The length of the CDR3 is 16 residues. After removal of 3 bases from V and 0 bases from J, the junction contained 6 bases not matched to a gene. Here the CDR3 reads CASSSGTVYSNQPQHF. Written as DNA, the CDR3 is TGTGCCAGCAGCTCCGGGACAGTGTATAGCAATCAGCCCCAGCATTTT. Full variable domain (rest looked up from reference TRBV5-5 and TRBJ1-5): DAGVTQSPTHLIKTRGQQVTLRCSPISGHKSVSWYQQVLGQGPQFIFQYYEKEERGRGNFPDRFSARQFPNYSSELNVNALLLGDSALYLCASSSGTVYSNQPQHFGDGTRLSIL.

The CDR3 sequence is CASTNTGVGSYGYTF. The DNA for the CDR3 is TGTGCCAGTACCAACACAGGGGTTGGTTCCTATGGCTACACCTTC. The chain uses TRBV19 and TRBJ1-2, with 7 bases fitting TRBD1. Germline trimming cut 7 bases from V and 4 bases from J; bases unmatched to any gene: 12. This CDR3 comprises 15 residues. Per the germline V gene, CDR1 is LNHDA and CDR2 is SQIVND (reference sequence).

This chain links TRBV7-3 with TRBJ2-7, with 9 bases identical to TRBD2. The CDR3 is 13 residues long. V trimming: 4 bases; J trimming: 6 bases; junction bases outside the gene matches: 4. The germline gives CDR1 SGHTA, CDR2 FQGTGA. CDR3 DNA: TGTGCCAGCAGCTATAGCGGGAGTGGCGAGCAGTACTTC. This gives the protein CASSYSGSGEQYF.

The chain joins TRBV2 to TRBJ2-3; a weak D match, TRBD1 (6 bases). V was trimmed by 3 bases and J by 0 bases, leaving 10 bases between them. CDR1 is SNHLY, CDR2 FYNNEI, per germline. There are 15 residues in the CDR3. Here the CDR3 reads CASSEGALSTDTQYF. CDR3 coding DNA: TGTGCCAGCAGTGAGGGGGCACTTAGCACAGATACGCAGTATTTT.

V gene TRBV5-1 combines with J gene TRBJ1-4, with TRBD1 matching 7 bases. V was clipped by 2 bases and J by 4 bases; unmatched bases: 5. The CDR3 loop spans 15 amino acids. Per germline, CDR1 SGHRS and CDR2 YFSETQ. The CDR3 DNA reads as TGCGCCAGCAGCTTTTTGGGACAGAGTAATGAAAAACTGTTTTTT. Protein sequence: CASSFLGQSNEKLFF. The full variable domain, in which reference TRBV5-1 and TRBJ1-4 provide the parts outside the CDR3, is KAGVTQTPRYLIKTRGQQVTLSCSPISGHRSVSWYQQTPGQGLQFLFEYFSETQRNKGNFPGRFSGRQFSNSRSEMNVSTLELGDSALYLCASSFLGQSNEKLFFGSGTQLSVL.

This chain joins TRBV12-3 or TRBV12-4 and TRBJ2-7; unclear D gene. V lost 8 bases and J 4 bases, leaving 15 bases between the germline ends. This CDR3 has 13 amino acids. The CDR3 spells CASQALPFYEQYF. CDR3 sequence (DNA): TGTGCCAGCCAGGCCCTCCCATTTTACGAGCAGTACTTC.

The CDR3 DNA sequence: TGTGCCAGCAGTTTACGACAGGGCCACGAGCAGTACTTC. It yields the protein CASSLRQGHEQYF. This chain connects TRBV27 to TRBJ2-7; TRBD1 agrees at 7 bases. V trimming: 2 bases; J trimming: 5 bases; junction bases outside the gene matches: 3. The germline V gene encodes CDR1 MNHEY and CDR2 SMNVEV (reference sequence). The CDR3 spans 13 residues.

This chain uses TRBV3-1 (or the pseudogene TRBV3-2) with TRBJ2-1, with D possibly TRBD2 on 5 matching bases. This CDR3 spans 14 amino acids. The V and J ends lost 1 base and 6 bases respectively, with 10 bases between them. The germline V gene has CDR1 LGHDT and CDR2 YNNKEL (reference sequence). CDR3 amino acids: CASSQGVEGNEQFF. The CDR3 bases are TGTGCCAGCAGCCAAGGGGTAGAGGGCAATGAGCAGTTCTTC.

The chain couples TRBV27 to TRBJ2-7, with D tentatively TRBD2 (6 bases). Germline V CDR1 and CDR2: MNHEY, SMNVEV (reference sequence). Trimming stripped 5 bases from V and 4 bases from J, with 18 bases between. CDR3 length: 15 residues. CDR3 region: CASSPLTGGLYEQYF. In DNA, the CDR3 is TGTGCCAGCAGTCCCCTAACAGGAGGGTTGTACGAGCAGTACTTC.

This clone was detected only once. V and J are TRBV7-6 and TRBJ2-2, with D maybe TRBD2 (5 bases). The CDR3 is made up of 15 amino acids. Germline V lookup: CDR1 SGHVS, CDR2 FNYEAQ. Trimming cost V 1 base and J 6 bases, with 12 bases left between them. In DNA, the CDR3 is TGTGCCAGCAGCTTAGGGGCGAGGGCCGCCGGGGAGCTGTTTTTT. Protein product: CASSLGARAAGELFF.